This T cell receptor beta chain was sequenced in a study of blood T cell repertoires in COVID-19. The CDR3 is 17 amino acids. V shed 0 bases and J shed 6 bases, with 18 bases lying between them. Germline assignment: CDR1 SGHDN and CDR2 FVKESK. As handled by the study authors: Scientists estimated how many nucleated cells there were by amplifying reference gene primers. Method: immunoSEQ multiplex PCR; TCRdb's copy keeps in-frame clones and lacks some. V and J calls and clone size are copied from that table; D and trimming were computed from the DNA. The repertoire holds around 80,000 clones, with 70% to 85% as singletons.

The specimen was peripheral blood. The clonotype originates from a man aged 45-65 years with active or convalescent COVID-19. The chain joins TRBV14 to TRBJ2-1; D unresolved. The CDR3 DNA reads TGTGCCAGCAGCCAAGACAACCCGCGGAGCTATCGCAATGAGCAGTTCTTC. Its protein is CASSQDNPRSYRNEQFF. The variable domain in full, with the rest retrieved from reference TRBV14 and TRBJ2-1, is EAGVTQFPSHSVIEKGQTVTLRCDPISGHDNLYWYRRVMGKEIKFLLHFVKESKQDESGMPNNRFLAERTGGTYSTLKVQPAELEDSGVYFCASSQDNPRSYRNEQFFGPGTRLTVL.